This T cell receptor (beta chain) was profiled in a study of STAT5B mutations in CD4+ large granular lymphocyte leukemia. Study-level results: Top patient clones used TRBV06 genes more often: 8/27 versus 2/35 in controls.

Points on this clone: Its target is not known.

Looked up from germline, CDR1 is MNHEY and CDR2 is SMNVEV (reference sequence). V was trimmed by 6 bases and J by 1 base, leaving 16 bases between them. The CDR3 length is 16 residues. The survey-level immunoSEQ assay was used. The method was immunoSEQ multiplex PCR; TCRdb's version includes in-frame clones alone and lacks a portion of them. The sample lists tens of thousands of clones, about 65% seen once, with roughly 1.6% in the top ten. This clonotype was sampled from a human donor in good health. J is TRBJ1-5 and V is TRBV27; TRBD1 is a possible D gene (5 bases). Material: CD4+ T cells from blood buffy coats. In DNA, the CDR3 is TGTGCCAGCAGATCCGGGACCGCAGACAGCAATCAGCCCCAGCATTTT. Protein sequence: CASRSGTADSNQPQHF.